Listed here are 30 T cell receptor beta chains from one sample, sequenced in a study of beta chain features in type 1 diabetes. cDNA synthesis used the whole RNA isolate, giving expressed TCRB sequences. Assay used: immunoSEQ multiplex PCR; TCRdb lists only in-frame clones, some missing. The sample includes hundreds of thousands of clones, about 14% of them seen just once. Input material: naive CD4+ T cells from blood. Receptors originate from a man aged 18 to 30 in good health.

The chain joins TRBV29-1 to TRBJ2-7, with TRBD2 identical over 7 bases. The V and J ends lost 0 bases and 2 bases, in that order; junction bases with no gene match: 1. Germline CDR1 SQVTM, CDR2 ANQGSEA. The length of the CDR3 is 13 residues. CDR3 in DNA: TGCAGCGTTGAAGAAGCGGGAACCTACGAGCAGTACTTC. Its protein product is CSVEEAGTYEQYF.

J is TRBJ2-2 and V is TRBV9; 10 nucleotides line up with TRBD2. The trim removed 0 bases at V and 2 bases at J, leaving 4 bases unmatched. The CDR3 has 17 residues. The germline CDR1 and CDR2 sequences are SGDLS and YYNGEE. CDR3: CASSVGTSGYNTGELFF. Written as DNA, the CDR3 is TGTGCCAGCAGCGTAGGGACTAGCGGATATAACACCGGGGAGCTGTTTTTT. Drawing the rest from reference TRBV9 and TRBJ2-2, the complete variable domain is DSGVTQTPKHLITATGQRVTLRCSPRSGDLSVYWYQQSLDQGLQFLIQYYNGEERAKGNILERFSAQQFPDLHSELNLSSLELGDSALYFCASSVGTSGYNTGELFFGEGSRLTVL.

The chain is built from TRBV18 and TRBJ1-1; TRBD1 is a possible D gene (6 bases). Trimming took 3 bases from V and 7 from J, leaving 15 bases between them. The CDR3 has 14 residues. Germline CDR1 KGHSH, CDR2 LQKENI. The CDR3 nucleotides are TGTGCCAGCTCACCCGTCCAGAGAGGGGGTGAAGCTTTCTTT. This codes for CASSPVQRGGEAFF.

V and J are TRBV28 and TRBJ2-7; D unresolved. This CDR3 is 15 amino acids long. V gave up 8 bases and J gave up 0 bases, with 17 bases separating them. The germline gives CDR1 MDHEN, CDR2 SYDVKM. CDR3 nucleotides: TGTGCCAGCGGGTTACCAATCCAGAGCTCCTACGAGCAGTACTTC. Translating it yields CASGLPIQSSYEQYF.

This chain uses TRBV7-9 with TRBJ2-5, with D possibly TRBD1 on 6 matching bases. There are 14 residues in the CDR3. Germline CDR1 reads SEHNR; CDR2 reads FQNEAQ (reference sequence). Trimming took 5 bases from V and 4 from J, leaving 14 bases between them. CDR3 sequence reads: CASSPLGQGETQYF. DNA of the CDR3: TGTGCCAGCAGCCCGCTGGGACAAGGAGAGACCCAGTACTTC.

Note on this clone: This specimen includes other DNA sequences encoding the same CDR3. V gene TRBV18 combines with J gene TRBJ2-7; the D is unclear. This CDR3 is built from 13 residues. CDR1 and CDR2 from the germline V gene are KGHSH and LQKENI. Between the trimmed V and J ends, which lost 6 bases and 0 bases, there was a span of 9 bases. The CDR3 region is CASSQQSSYEQYF. In DNA form, the CDR3 reads TGTGCCAGCTCTCAACAGAGCTCCTACGAGCAGTACTTC.

V usage is TRBV6-1 and J usage is TRBJ1-1, with a possible D match to TRBD1 (5 bases). Germline V gene sequence: CDR1 MNHNS, CDR2 SASEGT. There are 13 residues in the CDR3. Trimming cost V 1 base and J 4 bases, with 7 bases left between them. The CDR3 DNA follows: TGTGCCAGCAGTGAAGGGGGGAGCACTGAAGCTTTCTTT. Amino acid sequence: CASSEGGSTEAFF.

This clone was observed a few times. V is TRBV28 and J is TRBJ2-7; TRBD1 matches at 8 bases. The V gene end was trimmed by 3 bases and the J gene end by 5 bases; junction bases not matched to a gene: 9. Germline V gene lookup returns CDR1 MDHEN and CDR2 SYDVKM. The length of the CDR3 is 15 residues. CDR3 region: CASSLRPTGGNEQYF. In DNA form, the CDR3 reads TGTGCCAGCAGTTTGCGGCCAACAGGGGGTAACGAGCAGTACTTC.

V usage is TRBV5-4 and J usage is TRBJ1-2; D uncertain. Germline V gene sequence: CDR1 SGHNT, CDR2 YYREEE (reference sequence). The CDR3 loop spans 15 amino acids. The germline V and J ends were trimmed by 1 base and 0 bases, with 10 bases remaining between them. CDR3 sequence reads: CASSLPSWTNYGYTF. The DNA for the CDR3 is TGTGCCAGCAGCTTGCCTTCCTGGACTAACTATGGCTACACCTTC.

A few counts support this clone. The chain recombines TRBV7-2 with TRBJ2-7, with 9 bases aligning to TRBD2. The CDR3 has 13 amino acids. The germline V gene has CDR1 SGHTA and CDR2 FQGNSA. The trim removed 8 bases at V and 4 bases at J, leaving 6 bases unmatched. The CDR3 DNA sequence: TGTGCCAGCGTTAGCGGGGGTGAATACGAGCAGTACTTC. Encoded protein: CASVSGGEYEQYF.

This chain uses TRBV11-2 with TRBJ1-1, with D uncertain. CDR3 length equals 12 residues. The germline V gene has CDR1 SGHAT and CDR2 FQNNGV. V gave up 5 bases and J gave up 1 base, with 5 bases separating them. The CDR3 sequence: CASSPRNTEAFF. In nucleotides, the CDR3 is TGTGCCAGCAGCCCCCGGAACACTGAAGCTTTCTTT.

As concerns this clone: This sample also contains other DNA sequences that code for the same CDR3. This sequence joins TRBV25-1 and TRBJ2-5; no clear D gene. Trimming pared 6 bases from V and 3 bases from J, leaving 5 bases between. The V gene's germline CDR1 is MGHDK and CDR2 SYGVNS. The CDR3 runs to 11 residues. The CDR3 spells CASSPKETQYF. CDR3 coding DNA: TGTGCCAGCAGCCCTAAAGAGACCCAGTACTTC.

The chain employs TRBV18 and TRBJ2-2; no clear D gene. Trimming cost V 2 bases and J 4 bases, with 11 bases left between them. Per germline, CDR1 KGHSH and CDR2 LQKENI. This CDR3 has 15 residues. The DNA for the CDR3 is TGTGCCAGCTCACCAGCCCCGAGTGGCACCGGGGAGCTGTTTTTT. Translated, it gives CASSPAPSGTGELFF.

This clone was detected only a few times. This same CDR3 is encoded by further DNA sequences in the sample. The rearrangement uses TRBV5-1 and TRBJ1-2; 7 positions match TRBD1. Germline V gene lookup returns CDR1 SGHRS and CDR2 YFSETQ. The CDR3 sequence is 13 residues long. V was clipped by 0 bases and J by 4 bases; unmatched bases: 0. CDR3 residues: CASSLGTGYGYTF. Here the CDR3 DNA reads TGCGCCAGCAGCTTGGGGACAGGCTATGGCTACACCTTC.

The chain joins TRBV4-2 to TRBJ1-3; perhaps TRBD1 as D (6 bases). The CDR3 sequence is 16 residues long. Trimming took 1 base from V and 0 from J, leaving 10 bases between them. Germline V gene data show CDR1 as LGHNA and CDR2 as YNFKEQ. The CDR3 sequence is CASSQGTASSGNTIYF. The CDR3 nucleotides are TGTGCCAGCAGCCAAGGGACAGCAAGCTCTGGAAACACCATATATTTT.

This clone was detected a few times. This sequence joins TRBV27 and TRBJ1-5; 9 positions agree with TRBD1. The CDR3 length is 15 residues. The J segment lost 9 bases and the V segment lost 4 bases, leaving 10 bases of the junction unmatched. The germline CDR1 and CDR2 sequences are MNHEY and SMNVEV (reference sequence). CDR3 residues: CASSSRQGGSRPQHF. CDR3 DNA sequence: TGTGCCAGCAGTTCAAGACAGGGGGGGTCCAGGCCCCAGCATTTT.

V gene TRBV27 combines with J gene TRBJ2-5; D gene uncertain. This CDR3 comprises 13 residues. Germline V gene sequence: CDR1 MNHEY, CDR2 SMNVEV (reference sequence). Trimming shortened V by 4 bases and J by 1 base, and 7 bases separated the two germline ends. The CDR3 bases are TGTGCCAGCAGTTCTGTCTTCCAAGAGACCCAGTACTTC. Translating it yields CASSSVFQETQYF.

The chain is built from TRBV18 and TRBJ1-1; D is uncertain. The CDR3 totals 12 residues. V gave up 5 bases and J gave up 4 bases, with 8 bases separating them. CDR1 and CDR2 from the germline V gene are KGHSH and LQKENI. The CDR3 region is CASSWVGTEAFF. Written as DNA, the CDR3 is TGTGCCAGCTCATGGGTTGGCACTGAAGCTTTCTTT.

V and J are TRBV6-1 and TRBJ2-7; D not certain. The CDR3 runs 14 residues. Trimming took 1 base from V and 5 from J, leaving 12 bases between them. Per the germline V gene, CDR1 is MNHNS and CDR2 is SASEGT. CDR3 DNA sequence: TGTGCCAGCAGTGAAGGGCACAGCTTGGACGAGCAGTACTTC. This gives the protein CASSEGHSLDEQYF.

This clone has just a few counts. The genes are TRBV5-1 and TRBJ2-1; TRBD2 matches at 7 bases. The CDR3 sequence is 16 residues long. Germline CDR1 and CDR2: SGHRS and YFSETQ. V trimming: 0 bases; J trimming: 6 bases; junction bases outside the gene matches: 9. The CDR3 loop reads CASSLGTRREVNEQFF. For the CDR3, the DNA is TGCGCCAGCAGCTTGGGGACTAGGAGGGAAGTCAATGAGCAGTTCTTC. The entire variable domain, with the rest obtained from reference TRBV5-1 and TRBJ2-1, is as follows: KAGVTQTPRYLIKTRGQQVTLSCSPISGHRSVSWYQQTPGQGLQFLFEYFSETQRNKGNFPGRFSGRQFSNSRSEMNVSTLELGDSALYLCASSLGTRREVNEQFFGPGTRLTVL.

This clone was detected a few times. This chain joins TRBV7-8 and TRBJ2-5; no firm D call. The V and J ends lost 5 bases and 1 base respectively, with 14 bases between them. CDR1 SGHVS and CDR2 FQNEAQ come from the germline V gene. The CDR3 is made up of 15 amino acids. In DNA form, the CDR3 reads TGTGCCAGCAGCATTAGGTGGGCCATCCAAGAGACCCAGTACTTC. Residues: CASSIRWAIQETQYF.

This chain uses TRBV28 with TRBJ2-7, with 7 positions matching TRBD2. The CDR3 extends over 16 amino acids. V lost 0 bases, J lost 3 bases, and 8 bases stayed unmatched. Germline CDR1 and CDR2: MDHEN and SYDVKM. CDR3 sequence: CASSLWGGGLDYEQYF. CDR3 nucleotide sequence: TGTGCCAGCAGTTTATGGGGCGGGGGTTTGGACTACGAGCAGTACTTC.

The chain links TRBV28 to TRBJ1-1; D possibly corresponds to TRBD1 (5 bases). V lost 6 bases, J lost 1 base, and 15 bases lay in between. Germline CDR1 reads MDHEN; CDR2 reads SYDVKM. This CDR3 is built from 15 residues. CDR3 residues: CASSRPGTANTEAFF. As DNA, the CDR3 is TGTGCCAGCAGCCGCCCCGGGACGGCGAACACTGAAGCTTTCTTT.

The chain has TRBV27 and TRBJ2-3; 12 nucleotides match TRBD2. CDR3 length: 14 residues. CDR1 is MNHEY and CDR2 is SMNVEV in the germline V gene (reference sequence). The V segment lost 6 bases and the J segment 4 bases; nucleotides outside the gene matches: 2. The CDR3 coding sequence is TGTGCCAGCAGGCTAGCGGGGGGGCCAGATACGCAGTATTTT. This codes for CASRLAGGPDTQYF.

This clone was seen a handful of times. The same CDR3 is also encoded by other DNA sequences in this sample. This chain links TRBV9 with TRBJ2-6; unclear D gene. The germline V gene has CDR1 SGDLS and CDR2 YYNGEE. The CDR3 is made up of 14 amino acids. V was cut by 1 base and J by 4 bases, with 6 bases left in between. CDR3 amino acids: CASSVLSGANVLTF. The CDR3 bases are TGTGCCAGCAGCGTATTGTCCGGGGCCAACGTCCTGACTTTC.

The chain recombines TRBV7-9 with TRBJ2-2, with a possible D match to TRBD1 (5 bases). This CDR3 has 14 amino acids. Germline CDR1 reads SEHNR; CDR2 reads FQNEAQ (reference sequence). The V end lost 3 bases, the J end lost 6 bases, and 11 bases lay between the germline ends. In DNA, the CDR3 is TGTGCCAGCAGCTTTTCAGGGTTCGCCGGGGAGCTGTTTTTT. It encodes CASSFSGFAGELFF.

This clone was detected a few times. This sequence joins TRBV2 and TRBJ1-5; unclear D gene. CDR3 length equals 15 residues. Trimming shortened V by 1 base and J by 3 bases, and 10 bases separated the two germline ends. Germline V gene lookup returns CDR1 SNHLY and CDR2 FYNNEI. CDR3 in DNA: TGTGCCAGCAGTGAAGAAACCGGTTTCAATCAGCCCCAGCATTTT. Amino acids: CASSEETGFNQPQHF.

The chain combines TRBV5-1 with TRBJ1-5; D ambiguous. From germline, CDR1 is SGHRS and CDR2 YFSETQ. This CDR3 has 13 residues. V was cut by 1 base and J by 13 bases, with 15 bases left in between. This CDR3 is CASSLKNGDQQHF. CDR3 DNA sequence: TGCGCCAGCAGCTTGAAGAATGGGGATCAGCAGCATTTT.

J is TRBJ1-2 and V is TRBV27; 8 bases align to TRBD1. The CDR3 runs to 14 residues. Germline CDR1 reads MNHEY; CDR2 reads SMNVEV (reference sequence). Losses at the gene ends were 6 bases for V and 5 bases for J; bases not matched to a gene: 8. CDR3: CASSSDRGYYGYTF. CDR3 bases: TGTGCCAGCAGCTCTGACAGGGGATATTATGGCTACACCTTC.

The chain employs TRBV9 and TRBJ1-2, with 8 bases matching TRBD1. Trimming at V came to 4 bases and at J to 5 bases, leaving 1 base not matched to a gene. Germline loops: CDR1 SGDLS, CDR2 YYNGEE. This CDR3 spans 12 amino acids. CDR3 region: CASSRTGYGYTF. CDR3 nucleotides: TGTGCCAGCAGCAGGACAGGGTATGGCTACACCTTC.